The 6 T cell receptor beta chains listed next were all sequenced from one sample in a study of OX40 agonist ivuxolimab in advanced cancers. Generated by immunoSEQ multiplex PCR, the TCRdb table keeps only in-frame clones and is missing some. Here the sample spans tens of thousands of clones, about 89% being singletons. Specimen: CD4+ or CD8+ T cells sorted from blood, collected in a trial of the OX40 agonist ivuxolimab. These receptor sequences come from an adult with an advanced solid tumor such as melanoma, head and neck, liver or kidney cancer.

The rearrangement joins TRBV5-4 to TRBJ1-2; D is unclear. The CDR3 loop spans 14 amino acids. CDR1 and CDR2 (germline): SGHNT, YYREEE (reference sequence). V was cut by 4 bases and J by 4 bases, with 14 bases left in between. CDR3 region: CASSPPGLIYGYTF. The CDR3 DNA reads TGTGCCAGCAGCCCTCCCGGCCTGATCTATGGCTACACCTTC.

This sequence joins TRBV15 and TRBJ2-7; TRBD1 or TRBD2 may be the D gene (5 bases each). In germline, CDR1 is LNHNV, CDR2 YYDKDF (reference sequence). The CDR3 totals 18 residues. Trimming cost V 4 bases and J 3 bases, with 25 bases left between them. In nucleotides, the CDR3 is TGTGCCACCAGCAACAATAAAGTAGGGACCCCGAGGGGCTACGAGCAGTACTTC. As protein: CATSNNKVGTPRGYEQYF.

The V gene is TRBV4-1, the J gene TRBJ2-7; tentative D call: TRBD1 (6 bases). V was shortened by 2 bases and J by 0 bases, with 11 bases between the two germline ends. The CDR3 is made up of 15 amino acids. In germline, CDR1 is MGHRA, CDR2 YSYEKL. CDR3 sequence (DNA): TGCGCCAGCAGCCAATGGGGGCCTTCCTCCTACGAGCAGTACTTC. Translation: CASSQWGPSSYEQYF.

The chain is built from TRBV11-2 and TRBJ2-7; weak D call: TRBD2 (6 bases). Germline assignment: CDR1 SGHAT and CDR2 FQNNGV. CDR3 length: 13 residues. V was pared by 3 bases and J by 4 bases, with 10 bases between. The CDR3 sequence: CASSFRLGYEQYF. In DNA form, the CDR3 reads TGTGCCAGCAGCTTCAGACTAGGGTACGAGCAGTACTTC.

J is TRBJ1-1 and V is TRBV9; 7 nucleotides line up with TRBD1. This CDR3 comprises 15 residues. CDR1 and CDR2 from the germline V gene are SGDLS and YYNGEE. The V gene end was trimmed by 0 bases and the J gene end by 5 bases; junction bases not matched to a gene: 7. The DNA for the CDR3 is TGTGCCAGCAGCGTAGCTGAGGGGGCGGTGACTGAAGCTTTCTTT. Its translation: CASSVAEGAVTEAFF. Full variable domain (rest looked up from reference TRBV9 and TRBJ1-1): DSGVTQTPKHLITATGQRVTLRCSPRSGDLSVYWYQQSLDQGLQFLIQYYNGEERAKGNILERFSAQQFPDLHSELNLSSLELGDSALYFCASSVAEGAVTEAFFGQGTRLTVV.

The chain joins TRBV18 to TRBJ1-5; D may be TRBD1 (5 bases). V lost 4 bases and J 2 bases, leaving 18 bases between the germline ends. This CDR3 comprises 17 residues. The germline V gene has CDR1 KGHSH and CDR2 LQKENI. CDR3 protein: CASSLSSEGGGNQPQHF. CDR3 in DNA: TGTGCCAGCTCACTATCCTCAGAGGGAGGGGGCAATCAGCCCCAGCATTTT. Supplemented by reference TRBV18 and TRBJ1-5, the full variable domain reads NAGVMQNPRHLVRRRGQEARLRCSPMKGHSHVYWYRQLPEEGLKFMVYLQKENIIDESGMPKERFSAEFPKEGPSILRIQQVVRGDSAAYFCASSLSSEGGGNQPQHFGDGTRLSIL.